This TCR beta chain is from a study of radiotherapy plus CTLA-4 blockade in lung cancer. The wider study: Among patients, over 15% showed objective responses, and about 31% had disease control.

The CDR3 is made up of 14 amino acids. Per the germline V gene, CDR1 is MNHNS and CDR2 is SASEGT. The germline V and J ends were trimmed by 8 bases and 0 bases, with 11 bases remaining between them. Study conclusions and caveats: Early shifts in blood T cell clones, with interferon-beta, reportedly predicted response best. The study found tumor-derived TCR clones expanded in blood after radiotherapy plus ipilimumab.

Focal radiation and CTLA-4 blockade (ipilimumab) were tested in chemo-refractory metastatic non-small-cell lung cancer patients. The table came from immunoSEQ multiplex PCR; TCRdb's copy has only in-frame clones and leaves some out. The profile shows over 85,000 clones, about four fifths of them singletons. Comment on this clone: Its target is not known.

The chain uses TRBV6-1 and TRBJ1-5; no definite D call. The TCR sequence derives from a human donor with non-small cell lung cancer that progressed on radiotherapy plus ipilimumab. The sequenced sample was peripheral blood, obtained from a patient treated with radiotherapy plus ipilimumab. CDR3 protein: CASLGGLSNQPQHF. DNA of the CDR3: TGTGCCAGCCTTGGAGGACTTAGCAATCAGCCCCAGCATTTT.